The 9 T cell receptor beta chains reported below all come from one sample, sequenced in a study of T cell responses to AZD1222 COVID-19 vaccine. This table comes from immunoSEQ multiplex PCR, and its TCRdb copy is limited to in-frame clones, with some not included. The profile shows around 140,000 clones, about 82% of them singletons. Sequenced here: peripheral blood, sampled 28 days after the second dose of the MenACWY control vaccine. The receptors derive from an adult who received the MenACWY meningococcal vaccine as a control.

V is TRBV11-3 and J is TRBJ2-3; D not certain. The V gene's germline CDR1 is SGHNT and CDR2 YENEEA. V was clipped by 2 bases and J by 5 bases, with 14 bases between them. This CDR3 has 15 residues. CDR3: CASSLLSSGRDTQYF. The CDR3 bases are TGTGCCAGCAGCTTACTTTCCTCCGGCAGAGATACGCAGTATTTT.

The rearrangement uses TRBV27 and TRBJ2-1; D might be TRBD2 (5 bases). V was shortened by 2 bases and J by 0 bases, with 8 bases between the two germline ends. Germline assignment: CDR1 MNHEY and CDR2 SMNVEV (reference sequence). The CDR3 is made up of 15 amino acids. DNA for the CDR3: TGTGCCAGCAGTTTAGGACTCCTCTCCTACAATGAGCAGTTCTTC. The encoded protein is CASSLGLLSYNEQFF.

The rearrangement uses TRBV5-8 and TRBJ2-3; TRBD1 is a possible D gene (5 bases). The V and J ends lost 2 bases and 6 bases respectively, with 16 bases between them. Germline CDR1 reads SGHTS; CDR2 reads YDEGEE. CDR3 size: 15 residues. The CDR3 spells CASSLWGSSADTQYF. CDR3 in DNA: TGTGCCAGCAGCTTATGGGGCTCCTCCGCGGATACGCAGTATTTT.

This chain uses TRBV5-4 with TRBJ2-7; 8 bases agree with TRBD2. V lost 2 bases to trimming and J lost 2 bases; unmatched junction nucleotides: 12. The CDR3 loop spans 17 amino acids. CDR1 SGHNT and CDR2 YYREEE come from the germline V gene (reference sequence). For the CDR3, the DNA is TGTGCCAGCAGCTTAACTAGCGGCCTCGCTAAAACCTACGAGCAGTACTTC. This gives the protein CASSLTSGLAKTYEQYF. The full variable domain, its missing parts supplied by reference TRBV5-4 and TRBJ2-7, is ETGVTQSPTHLIKTRGQQVTLRCSSQSGHNTVSWYQQALGQGPQFIFQYYREEENGRGNFPPRFSGLQFPNYSSELNVNALELDDSALYLCASSLTSGLAKTYEQYFGPGTRLTVT.

This chain joins TRBV15 and TRBJ1-1, with D possibly matching TRBD1 (6 bases). Germline CDR1 is LNHNV and CDR2 is YYDKDF (reference sequence). The V end lost 4 bases, the J end lost 4 bases, and 10 bases lay between the germline ends. The length of the CDR3 is 13 residues. For the CDR3, the DNA is TGTGCCACCAGCAACAGGGCGAGCACTGAAGCTTTCTTT. Its protein is CATSNRASTEAFF.

This clone was seen only a few times. The chain couples TRBV5-1 to TRBJ2-2; D is unclear. Germline V lookup: CDR1 SGHRS, CDR2 YFSETQ. V was trimmed by 0 bases and J by 4 bases, leaving 4 bases between them. The CDR3 consists of 13 residues. CDR3 in amino acids: CASSLDRTGELFF. The CDR3 coding sequence is TGCGCCAGCAGCTTGGACCGCACCGGGGAGCTGTTTTTT.

The chain is built from TRBV4-1 and TRBJ2-7; no definite D call. CDR1 MGHRA and CDR2 YSYEKL come from the germline V gene. This CDR3 has 15 amino acids. Trimming removed 2 bases from V and 1 base from J, with 12 bases in between. CDR3: CASSQSSLTSYEQYV. Written as DNA, the CDR3 is TGCGCCAGCAGCCAAAGTTCGTTGACTTCCTACGAGCAGTACGTC.

This clone appeared once. J is TRBJ1-3 and V is TRBV27; D not resolved. CDR1 is MNHEY and CDR2 is SMNVEV in the germline V gene (reference sequence). The CDR3 totals 14 residues. V lost 10 bases to trimming and J lost 1 base, with 14 bases between them. The CDR3 DNA reads TGTGCCACAGCCCCCTTGGGGTCTGGAAACACCATATATTTT. It translates to CATAPLGSGNTIYF.

The chain links TRBV7-9 to TRBJ1-4, with a possible D match to TRBD1 (5 bases). The CDR3 loop spans 16 amino acids. V lost 1 base to trimming and J lost 0 bases, with 9 bases between them. Germline CDR1 SEHNR, CDR2 FQNEAQ (reference sequence). CDR3: CASSLGQTTTNEKLFF. In DNA form, the CDR3 reads TGTGCCAGCAGCTTAGGACAGACTACAACTAATGAAAAACTGTTTTTT.